This is a list of T cell receptor beta chains from one sample in a study of OX40 agonist ivuxolimab in advanced cancers. Produced via immunoSEQ multiplex PCR; TCRdb's table is partial and in-frame only. The repertoire holds some 60,000 clones, with more than 80% as singletons. The sample consisted of CD4+ or CD8+ T cells sorted from blood, taken in a trial of the OX40 agonist ivuxolimab. The origin of the receptors is an adult with an advanced solid tumor such as melanoma, head and neck, liver or kidney cancer. The CDR3 runs from the conserved cysteine through the conserved F or W. The D gene is left open where the match is weak. Not every row has a clone size; where given, it reads once, few, many or a size class.

clone_size	v_call	j_call	d_call	cdr3_nt	cdr3_aa
.	TRBV4-1	TRBJ1-5	.	TGCGCCAGCAGCCAAGAGTGGGCCCCGGGCAATCAGCCCCAGCATTTT	CASSQEWAPGNQPQHF
once	TRBV19	TRBJ2-3	TRBD2	TGTGCCAGTAGTAACCCCACAGGCGGGAGGGCCTTTACAGATACGCAGTATTTT	CASSNPTGGRAFTDTQYF
.	TRBV9	TRBJ2-1	.	TGTGCCAGCAGCTCACCCGGAGGGAACTACAATGAGCAGTTCTTC	CASSSPGGNYNEQFF
.	TRBV6-5	TRBJ1-2	TRBD1	TGTGCCAGCAGTTACGGGACAGTCGGCTACACCTTC	CASSYGTVGYTF
.	TRBV6-1	TRBJ1-1	TRBD1	TGTGCCAGCAGTGTCGGGACAGGCATCATGAACACTGAAGCTTTCTTT	CASSVGTGIMNTEAFF
.	TRBV5-6	TRBJ2-7	TRBD1	TGTGCCAGCAGCTTGGCCGACAGGGACGAGCAGTACTTC	CASSLADRDEQYF
once	TRBV4-1	TRBJ1-4	TRBD1	TGCGCCAGCAGCTCCTCAACTTCCGGACAGGGGAGGGAAAAACTGTTTTTT	CASSSSTSGQGREKLFF
.	TRBV6-6	TRBJ2-2	.	TGTGCCAGCAAAATAACTAGCTCATTGAACACCGGGGAGCTGTTTTTT	CASKITSSLNTGELFF
.	TRBV6-6	TRBJ2-1	.	TGTGCCAGCAGTTACCGGAGGGAGGCCAATGAGCAGTTCTTC	CASSYRREANEQFF
.	TRBV9	TRBJ2-3	.	TGTGCCAGCACTCGCCTATCTAGCACAGATACGCAGTATTTT	CASTRLSSTDTQYF
.	TRBV6-4	TRBJ2-1	TRBD2	TGTGCCAGCAGTGACGGACTAGCGGGACCCAAAGCCACTGAGCAGTTCTTC	CASSDGLAGPKATEQFF
.	TRBV7-3	TRBJ2-1	TRBD2	TGTGCCAGCAGCTCGTCGGGAGCGGGGACCGGAAATGAGCAGTTCTTC	CASSSSGAGTGNEQFF
once	TRBV29-1	TRBJ2-2	TRBD1	TGCAGCGTCAAGACAGGGGTCACCGGGGAGCTGTTTTTT	CSVKTGVTGELFF
.	TRBV7-3	TRBJ2-1	.	TGTGCCAGCAGCGACAGTCATAATGAGCAGTTCTTC	CASSDSHNEQFF
.	TRBV5-1	TRBJ2-2	.	TGCGCCAGCAGCGAGACCGGGAACACCGGGGAGCTGTTTTTT	CASSETGNTGELFF
.	TRBV19	TRBJ2-1	.	TGTGCCAGTAGTACCCCGAGGCAGAATAACAATGAGCAGTTCTTC	CASSTPRQNNNEQFF
.	TRBV30	TRBJ1-3	.	TGTGCCTGGGACCACGGGGGCGAAAACACCATATATTTT	CAWDHGGENTIYF
.	TRBV30	TRBJ1-3	.	TGTGCCTGGGGGCAGAGCTCTGGAAACACCATATATTTT	CAWGQSSGNTIYF
.	TRBV6-5	TRBJ1-2	TRBD1	TGTGCCAGCAGCCCGGACAGGGACTATGGCTACACCTTC	CASSPDRDYGYTF
.	TRBV18	TRBJ2-2	.	TGTGCCAGCTCCCCTGGACTTACGAACACCGGGGAGCTGTTTTTT	CASSPGLTNTGELFF
few	TRBV2	TRBJ2-3	.	TGTGCCAGCACCGGCGGGTTGAGGGCAGATACGCAGTATTTT	CASTGGLRADTQYF
.	TRBV30	TRBJ1-1	TRBD1	TGTGCCTGGAGCCTGAAAGCGGGACAGACGACGGAAGCTTTCTTT	CAWSLKAGQTTEAFF
.	TRBV2	TRBJ2-4	TRBD2	TGTGCCAGTAGCCCGGGACTAGCGGGAGGGCGGAACATTCAGTACTTC	CASSPGLAGGRNIQYF